Following are 10 T cell receptor beta chains from one sample sequenced in a study of response to subunit inactivated influenza vaccine. From the RT-PCR reads, TCRdb called clonotypes with MiXCR, one entry per CDR3 protein. Here the sample spans roughly 650,000 distinct CDR3 sequences, 15% to 17% being singletons. Sequenced here: PBMCs from blood, sampled 12 days after vaccination. These receptors originate from a middle-aged man who received an inactivated influenza vaccine.

The sample holds a few counts of this clonotype. The V call is TRBV28, the J call TRBJ2-1, with TRBD2 identical over 10 bases. Trimming at V came to 3 bases and at J to 6 bases, leaving 5 bases not matched to a gene. The CDR3 is 15 amino acids. Germline V gene sequence: CDR1 MDHEN, CDR2 SYDVKM. The CDR3 DNA reads TGTGCCAGCAGTTTTTCTAGCGGGAGAGTCAATGAGCAGTTCTTC. This codes for CASSFSSGRVNEQFF.

This clonotype occurred a few times. This CDR3 is CSARNRGYEQYF. For the CDR3, the DNA is TGCAGTGCTAGAAACAGGGGCTACGAGCAGTACTTC. V is TRBV20-1 and J is TRBJ2-7; 7 bases are a match to TRBD1. The V gene end was trimmed by 2 bases and the J gene end by 3 bases; junction bases not matched to a gene: 1. There are 12 residues in the CDR3. Germline CDR1 DFQATT, CDR2 SNEGSKA (reference sequence).

This clonotype appeared many times. The chain recombines TRBV7-2 with TRBJ1-2; possibly TRBD1 for D (5 bases). V lost 1 base, J lost 4 bases, and 13 bases lay in between. In germline, CDR1 is SGHTA, CDR2 FQGNSA. This CDR3 region has 15 residues. CDR3 coding DNA: TGTGCCAGCAGCTTAGTAACAGGCGGAGGCTATGGCTACACCTTC. Its translation: CASSLVTGGGYGYTF.

V gene TRBV4-3 combines with J gene TRBJ2-3, with a tentative D call TRBD2 (6 bases). Germline CDR1 reads LGHNA; CDR2 reads YSLEER. With 4 bases removed from V and 0 bases from J, the gap between germline ends came to 14 bases. This CDR3 is 16 amino acids long. The CDR3 DNA is TGCGCCAGCAGCCGGGACTGGCAAGCCAGCACAGATACGCAGTATTTT. As protein: CASSRDWQASTDTQYF.

This clonotype was detected ten times or more. V gene TRBV20-1 combines with J gene TRBJ1-2; D possibly corresponds to TRBD1 (5 bases). The V and J ends lost 8 bases and 12 bases respectively, with 19 bases between them. In germline, CDR1 is DFQATT, CDR2 SNEGSKA (reference sequence). This CDR3 contains 11 residues. The CDR3 reads CSPRQPSYHTF. CDR3 nucleotides: TGCAGTCCGAGACAGCCCTCTTATCACACCTTC.

The chain couples TRBV7-2 to TRBJ2-2; possibly TRBD1 or TRBD2 for D (5 bases each). Looked up from germline, CDR1 is SGHTA and CDR2 is FQGNSA. The V end lost 1 base, the J end lost 4 bases, and 13 bases lay between the germline ends. The CDR3 extends over 16 amino acids. CDR3 sequence reads: CASSLVSGTPTGELFF. The CDR3 DNA reads TGTGCCAGCAGCTTAGTTTCAGGGACCCCCACCGGGGAGCTGTTTTTT.

This chain links TRBV15 with TRBJ2-7, with TRBD2 identical over 7 bases. Germline V gene data show CDR1 as LNHNV and CDR2 as YYDKDF (reference sequence). This CDR3 region has 17 residues. V trimming: 5 bases; J trimming: 0 bases; junction bases outside the gene matches: 13. As DNA, the CDR3 is TGTGCCACCAGCGGATATTTAGCGGGCCACAGCTCCTACGAGCAGTACTTC. This encodes CATSGYLAGHSSYEQYF.

This chain joins TRBV10-3 and TRBJ2-3; 12 bases are shared with TRBD2. Germline-derived CDR1 and CDR2 are ENHRY and SYGVKD. The CDR3 sequence is 16 residues long. Trimming cost V 4 bases and J 0 bases; bases outside gene matches: 2. The CDR3: CAISVGTSGSTDTQYF. CDR3 nucleotides: TGTGCCATCAGTGTTGGGACTAGCGGGAGCACAGATACGCAGTATTTT.

The chain uses TRBV12-3 or TRBV12-4 and TRBJ1-4; D gene ambiguous. The length of the CDR3 is 15 residues. Trimming removed 1 base at V and 7 bases at J, with 13 bases between. In nucleotides, the CDR3 is TGTGCCAGCAGTTTAGTGCGGGGAGGCGGTGAAAAACTGTTTTTT. Amino acid sequence: CASSLVRGGGEKLFF.

This chain uses TRBV28 with TRBJ2-7, with a tentative D call TRBD2 (6 bases). The V end lost 6 bases, the J end lost 0 bases, and 15 bases lay between the germline ends. The CDR3 loop spans 15 amino acids. The germline V gene has CDR1 MDHEN and CDR2 SYDVKM. In nucleotides, the CDR3 is TGTGCCAGCAGCCCGCTGGGGGGATACTCCTACGAGCAGTACTTC. Translation: CASSPLGGYSYEQYF.